The 26 T cell receptor beta chains reported below all come from one sample, sequenced in a study of T cell responses to AZD1222 COVID-19 vaccine. Sequencing was performed with immunoSEQ multiplex PCR; in TCRdb, only in-frame clones are kept and a portion is missing. Here the sample spans 100,000 to 150,000 clones, 80% to 90% being singletons. The sample was peripheral blood, taken on day 0 of AZD1222 vaccination. The receptors stem from an adult in good health.

This rearrangement joins TRBV3-1 (or the pseudogene TRBV3-2) to TRBJ1-5; 8 bases align to TRBD1. This CDR3 has 16 amino acids. Trimming at V came to 2 bases and at J to 6 bases, leaving 9 bases not matched to a gene. CDR1 and CDR2 (germline): LGHDT, YNNKEL (reference sequence). The CDR3 DNA is TGTGCCAGCAGCCAAAGGGGCGGACAGGGAGGTCAGCCCCAGCATTTT. Protein sequence: CASSQRGGQGGQPQHF.

The chain links TRBV3-1 (or the pseudogene TRBV3-2) to TRBJ1-2; TRBD1 matches at 7 bases. V lost 3 bases and J lost 13; bases outside the gene matches: 8. This CDR3 spans 12 amino acids. Germline CDR1 LGHDT, CDR2 YNNKEL (reference sequence). CDR3 coding DNA: TGTGCCAGCAGCCAGAGCAGGGGGAGTTTCACCTTC. As protein: CASSQSRGSFTF.

The chain links TRBV6-2 or TRBV6-3 to TRBJ1-1; 7 positions match TRBD1. Germline V gene sequence: CDR1 MNHEY, CDR2 SVGEGT. V shed 1 base, J shed 0 bases, and the junction held 5 bases outside the gene matches. CDR3 size: 16 residues. The CDR3 DNA is TGTGCCAGCAGTTACTTGACAGGGCTCTTGAACACTGAAGCTTTCTTT. It is translated as CASSYLTGLLNTEAFF.

J is TRBJ1-1 and V is TRBV2, with 7 positions matching TRBD1. Germline loops: CDR1 SNHLY, CDR2 FYNNEI. The V and J ends lost 6 bases and 8 bases, in that order; junction bases with no gene match: 6. The CDR3 consists of 12 residues. CDR3: CASRGQQEEAFF. CDR3 coding DNA: TGTGCCAGCAGGGGACAGCAAGAAGAAGCTTTCTTT.

The chain uses TRBV18 and TRBJ1-1; D gene ambiguous. CDR1 and CDR2 (germline): KGHSH, LQKENI. Trimming left V 1 base short and J 4 bases short, with 10 bases between. The CDR3 spans 14 residues. CDR3 protein: CASSPQGEGTEAFF. The CDR3 DNA reads as TGTGCCAGCTCACCACAGGGAGAAGGCACTGAAGCTTTCTTT.

The rearrangement joins TRBV7-2 to TRBJ1-2; unclear D gene. The CDR3 sequence is 14 residues long. Germline V gene sequence: CDR1 SGHTA, CDR2 FQGNSA. The germline V and J ends were trimmed by 2 bases and 5 bases, with 12 bases remaining between them. CDR3 nucleotide sequence: TGTGCCAGCAGCTTAAGCTCCAGCTCTTATGGCTACACCTTC. This encodes CASSLSSSSYGYTF.

V and J are TRBV18 and TRBJ2-1, with TRBD2 as a possible D gene (6 bases). This CDR3 contains 14 residues. From germline, CDR1 is KGHSH and CDR2 LQKENI. Trimming cost V 5 bases and J 3 bases, with 11 bases left between them. This CDR3 is CASSWGVSYNEQFF. The CDR3 nucleotides read TGTGCCAGCTCATGGGGGGTGAGCTACAATGAGCAGTTCTTC.

This sequence joins TRBV9 and TRBJ1-4; D may be TRBD1 (5 bases). V was pared by 2 bases and J by 8 bases, with 10 bases between. The CDR3 loop spans 13 amino acids. Germline V gene lookup returns CDR1 SGDLS and CDR2 YYNGEE. The CDR3: CASSVGVEEKLFF. DNA for the CDR3: TGTGCCAGCAGCGTGGGGGTTGAAGAAAAACTGTTTTTT.

J is TRBJ1-4 and V is TRBV6-6, with 10 bases identical to TRBD1. This CDR3 contains 15 residues. Germline CDR1 is MNHNY and CDR2 is SVGAGI (reference sequence). V lost 8 bases to trimming and J lost 7 bases; unmatched junction nucleotides: 10. The CDR3 DNA sequence: TGTGCCAGCTCTACCTATGGGACAGGGGCTGAAAAACTGTTTTTT. Encoded protein: CASSTYGTGAEKLFF.

The rearrangement links TRBV14 to TRBJ2-7, with D hard to call. Germline CDR1 SGHDN, CDR2 FVKESK. The CDR3 loop spans 13 amino acids. Trimming cost V 1 base and J 6 bases, with 10 bases left between them. CDR3 sequence reads: CASSQVSIGEQYF. The CDR3 nucleotides are TGTGCCAGCAGCCAAGTCTCTATTGGCGAGCAGTACTTC.

The chain links TRBV7-9 to TRBJ2-1, with a weak D call TRBD2 (5 bases). V was trimmed by 2 bases and J by 0 bases, leaving 14 bases between them. This CDR3 is built from 17 residues. CDR1 and CDR2 from the germline V gene are SEHNR and FQNEAQ (reference sequence). For the CDR3, the DNA is TGTGCCAGCAGCTTACGGGGAGCGGTGAGCTCCTACAATGAGCAGTTCTTC. Translated: CASSLRGAVSSYNEQFF. The full variable domain, with the rest looked up from reference TRBV7-9 and TRBJ2-1, is DTGVSQNPRHKITKRGQNVTFRCDPISEHNRLYWYRQTLGQGPEFLTYFQNEAQLEKSRLLSDRFSAERPKGSFSTLEIQRTEQGDSAMYLCASSLRGAVSSYNEQFFGPGTRLTVL.

This clone was seen just once. The V gene is TRBV6-6, the J gene TRBJ1-2, with D unclear. CDR3 length equals 10 residues. CDR1 and CDR2 (germline): MNHNY, SVGAGI (reference sequence). V dropped 6 bases and J dropped 5 bases, with 4 bases sitting between them. The CDR3 DNA sequence: TGTGCCAGCAGGGAATATGGCTACACCTTC. Its protein product is CASREYGYTF.

The sample holds a few counts of this clone. The genes are TRBV7-3 and TRBJ2-3; TRBD1 or TRBD2 may be the D gene (5 bases each). The V end lost 8 bases, the J end lost 1 base, and 10 bases lay between the germline ends. This CDR3 contains 13 residues. Per germline, CDR1 SGHTA and CDR2 FQGTGA. The CDR3 nucleotides are TGTGCCAGCGGGGACGGGCGCACAGATACGCAGTATTTT. Protein sequence: CASGDGRTDTQYF. Full variable domain (remainder filled in from reference TRBV7-3 and TRBJ2-3): GAGVSQTPSNKVTEKGKYVELRCDPISGHTALYWYRQSLGQGPEFLIYFQGTGAADDSGLPNDRFFAVRPEGSVSTLKIQRTERGDSAVYLCASGDGRTDTQYFGPGTRLTVL.

This clone was detected once. The V gene is TRBV27, the J gene TRBJ2-1; D may be TRBD2 (6 bases). V was clipped by 4 bases and J by 0 bases, with 28 bases between them. Germline CDR1 reads MNHEY; CDR2 reads SMNVEV (reference sequence). The CDR3 covers 21 residues. The CDR3: CASSSPRGSGGVRRSYNEQFF. The CDR3 DNA reads as TGTGCCAGCAGTTCCCCTCGGGGTAGCGGAGGGGTTCGCCGCTCCTACAATGAGCAGTTCTTC.

This clone was detected only once. This rearrangement joins TRBV5-6 to TRBJ1-6, with 7 positions matching TRBD1. V was pared by 0 bases and J by 7 bases, with 1 base of the junction left unmatched. This CDR3 is built from 14 residues. Germline CDR1 SGHDT, CDR2 YYEEEE. The CDR3 protein is CASSLGQGNSPLHF. In DNA, the CDR3 is TGTGCCAGCAGCTTGGGACAGGGAAATTCACCCCTCCACTTT.

This chain's CDR3 is CASSYSSGRATGELFF. Here the CDR3 DNA reads TGTGCCAGCAGTTACTCGAGCGGGAGGGCCACCGGGGAGCTGTTTTTT. The chain is built from TRBV6-5 and TRBJ2-2; 10 positions agree with TRBD2. The germline V gene has CDR1 MNHEY and CDR2 SVGAGI. The CDR3 runs to 16 residues. After removal of 0 bases from V and 4 bases from J, the junction contained 2 bases not matched to a gene.

In DNA, the CDR3 is TGTGCCAGCAGCTTGGTGGGTTCGGGGGCCAACGTCCTGACTTTC. It translates to CASSLVGSGANVLTF. The genes are TRBV5-5 and TRBJ2-6; no reliable D call. V lost 0 bases to trimming and J lost 4 bases, with 8 bases between them. The CDR3 is 15 amino acids. Germline values: CDR1 SGHKS, CDR2 YYEKEE (reference sequence).

This sequence joins TRBV20-1 and TRBJ2-5, with D hard to call. Germline CDR1 reads DFQATT; CDR2 reads SNEGSKA (reference sequence). V lost 4 bases to trimming and J lost 5 bases, with 8 bases between them. This CDR3 comprises 11 residues. The CDR3, as DNA: TGCAGTGCTACGCCAAAGGAGACCCAGTACTTC. This gives the protein CSATPKETQYF.

V gene TRBV3-1 (or the pseudogene TRBV3-2) combines with J gene TRBJ1-1; D is unclear. Germline CDR1 reads LGHDT; CDR2 reads YNNKEL (reference sequence). V shed 1 base and J shed 11 bases, with 11 bases lying between them. This CDR3 is 12 amino acids long. The CDR3 sequence: CASSQAGVKAFF. In DNA form, the CDR3 reads TGTGCCAGCAGCCAAGCAGGTGTTAAGGCTTTCTTT.

This chain links TRBV5-1 with TRBJ2-7; the D gene is possibly TRBD2 (7 bases). The V gene lost 8 bases and the J gene lost 2 bases, with 20 bases spanning the gap. This CDR3 region has 15 residues. CDR1 is SGHRS, CDR2 YFSETQ, per germline. CDR3 coding DNA: TGCGCCAGTCGTCCTGAGGGGGGGTACACCTACGAGCAGTACTTC. It is translated as CASRPEGGYTYEQYF.

The chain uses TRBV6-1 and TRBJ2-3; 7 bases fit TRBD1. The CDR3 is 13 residues long. Germline V gene lookup returns CDR1 MNHNS and CDR2 SASEGT. Losses at the gene ends were 2 bases for V and 7 bases for J; bases not matched to a gene: 3. In DNA form, the CDR3 reads TGTGCCAGCAGTGAAAGAGGGGGCTATACGCAGTATTTT. Translating it yields CASSERGGYTQYF.

The chain links TRBV7-9 to TRBJ1-1, with 8 bases that match TRBD1. This CDR3 contains 14 residues. With V trimmed by 5 bases and J by 4 bases, 6 bases remained unmatched. CDR1 is SEHNR and CDR2 is FQNEAQ in the germline V gene (reference sequence). CDR3 nucleotides: TGTGCCAGCAGCAGCAGGGGGCTAGGCACTGAAGCTTTCTTT. Translated: CASSSRGLGTEAFF.

As for this clone: One junction end disagrees with the germline gene, perhaps due to a read error. The chain couples TRBV9 to TRBJ2-3, with D uncertain. The CDR3 consists of 11 residues. From germline, CDR1 is SGDLS and CDR2 YYNGEE. CDR3 amino acids: CASSVNPQPLF. In nucleotides, the CDR3 is TGTGCCAGCAGCGTAAATCCCCAGCCCCTTTTT.

The rearrangement uses TRBV5-4 and TRBJ1-1; D not certain. Germline-derived CDR1 and CDR2 are SGHNT and YYREEE (reference sequence). This CDR3 is built from 13 residues. Deletions cut 2 bases from V and 5 bases from J, with 10 bases between. The CDR3 DNA is TGTGCCAGCAGCTTTGGGGAGGTTACTGAAGCTTTCTTT. Translating it yields CASSFGEVTEAFF.

This clone was picked up one time. This chain uses TRBV11-2 with TRBJ2-7; 9 bases are a match to TRBD1. The CDR3 contains 15 residues. Unmatched junction bases numbered 7, after V lost 5 bases and J lost 2 bases. Looked up from germline, CDR1 is SGHAT and CDR2 is FQNNGV. CDR3 sequence: CASSRGWDRAYEQYF. In nucleotides, the CDR3 is TGTGCCAGCAGCCGAGGCTGGGACAGGGCCTACGAGCAGTACTTC.

The V and J genes are TRBV5-1 and TRBJ2-7; 15 bases map to TRBD2. The CDR3 is 16 amino acids. J lost 3 bases, V lost 3 bases, and 4 bases had no gene match. The germline CDR1 and CDR2 sequences are SGHRS and YFSETQ. The CDR3 reads CASSSGLAGGLYEQYF. As DNA, the CDR3 is TGCGCCAGCAGCTCAGGACTAGCGGGGGGGCTCTACGAGCAGTACTTC.